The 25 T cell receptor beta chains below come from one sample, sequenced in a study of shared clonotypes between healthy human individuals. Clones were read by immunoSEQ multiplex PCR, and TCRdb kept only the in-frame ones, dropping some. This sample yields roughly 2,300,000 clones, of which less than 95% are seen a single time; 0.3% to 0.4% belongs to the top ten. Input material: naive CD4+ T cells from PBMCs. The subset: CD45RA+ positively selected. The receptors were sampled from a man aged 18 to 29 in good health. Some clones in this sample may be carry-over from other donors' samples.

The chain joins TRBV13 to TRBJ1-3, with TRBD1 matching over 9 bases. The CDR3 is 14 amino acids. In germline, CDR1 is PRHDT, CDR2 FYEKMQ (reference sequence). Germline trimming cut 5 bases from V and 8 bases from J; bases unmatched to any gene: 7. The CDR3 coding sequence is TGTGCCAGCAGCCCCCTGGACAGGGGTGACACCATATATTTT. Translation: CASSPLDRGDTIYF.

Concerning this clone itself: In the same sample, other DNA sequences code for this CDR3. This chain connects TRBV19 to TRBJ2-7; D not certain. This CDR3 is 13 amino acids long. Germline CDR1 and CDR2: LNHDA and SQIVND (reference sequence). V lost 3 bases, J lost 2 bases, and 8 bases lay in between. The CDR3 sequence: CASSISSPYEQYF. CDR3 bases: TGTGCCAGTAGTATTAGTAGCCCCTACGAGCAGTACTTC.

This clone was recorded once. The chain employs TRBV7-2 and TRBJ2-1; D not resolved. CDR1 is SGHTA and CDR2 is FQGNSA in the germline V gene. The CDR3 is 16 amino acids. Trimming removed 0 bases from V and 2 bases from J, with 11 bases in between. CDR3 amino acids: CASSLAPGGAYNEQFF. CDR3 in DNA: TGTGCCAGCAGCTTAGCGCCAGGTGGGGCCTACAATGAGCAGTTCTTC. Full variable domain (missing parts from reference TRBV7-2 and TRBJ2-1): GAGVSQSPSNKVTEKGKDVELRCDPISGHTALYWYRQSLGQGLEFLIYFQGNSAPDKSGLPSDRFSAERTGGSVSTLTIQRTQQEDSAVYLCASSLAPGGAYNEQFFGPGTRLTVL.

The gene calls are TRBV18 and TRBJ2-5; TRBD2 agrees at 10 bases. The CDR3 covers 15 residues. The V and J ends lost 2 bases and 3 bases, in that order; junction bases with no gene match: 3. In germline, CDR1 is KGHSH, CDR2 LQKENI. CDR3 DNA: TGTGCCAGCTCACCATGGCTAGCGGGAGAAGAGACCCAGTACTTC. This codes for CASSPWLAGEETQYF.

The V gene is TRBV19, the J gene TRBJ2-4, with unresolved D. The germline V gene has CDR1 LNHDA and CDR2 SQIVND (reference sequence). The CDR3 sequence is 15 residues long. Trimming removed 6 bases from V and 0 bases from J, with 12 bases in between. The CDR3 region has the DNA TGTGCCAGTAGCTTCGTCCGACTAGCCAAAAACATTCAGTACTTC. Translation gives CASSFVRLAKNIQYF. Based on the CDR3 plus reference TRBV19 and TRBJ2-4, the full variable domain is DGGITQSPKYLFRKEGQNVTLSCEQNLNHDAMYWYRQDPGQGLRLIYYSQIVNDFQKGDIAEGYSVSREKKESFPLTVTSAQKNPTAFYLCASSFVRLAKNIQYFGAGTRLSVL.

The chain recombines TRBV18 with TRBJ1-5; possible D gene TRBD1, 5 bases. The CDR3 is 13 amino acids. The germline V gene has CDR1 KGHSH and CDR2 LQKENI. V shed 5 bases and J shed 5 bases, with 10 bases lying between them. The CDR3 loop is CASSKGADQPQHF. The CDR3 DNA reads TGTGCCAGCTCAAAAGGGGCCGATCAGCCCCAGCATTTT.

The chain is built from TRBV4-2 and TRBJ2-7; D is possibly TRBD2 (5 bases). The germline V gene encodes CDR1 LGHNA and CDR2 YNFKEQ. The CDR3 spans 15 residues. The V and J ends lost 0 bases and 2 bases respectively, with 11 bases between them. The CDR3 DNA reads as TGTGCCAGCAGCCAAGATAGCGCAGGCACCTACGAGCAGTACTTC. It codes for CASSQDSAGTYEQYF.

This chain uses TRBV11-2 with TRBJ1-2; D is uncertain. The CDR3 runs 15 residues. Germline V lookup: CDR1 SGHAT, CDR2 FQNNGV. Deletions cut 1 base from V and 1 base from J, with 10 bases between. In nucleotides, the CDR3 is TGTGCCAGCAGCTTAGCAGGAGGCAGTAACTATGGCTACACCTTC. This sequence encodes CASSLAGGSNYGYTF.

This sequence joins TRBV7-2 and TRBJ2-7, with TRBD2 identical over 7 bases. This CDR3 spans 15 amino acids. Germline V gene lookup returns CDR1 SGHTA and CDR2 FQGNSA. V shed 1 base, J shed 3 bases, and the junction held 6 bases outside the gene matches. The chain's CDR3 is CASSLGRERYYEQYF. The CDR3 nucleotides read TGTGCCAGCAGCTTAGGGCGGGAGCGATACTACGAGCAGTACTTC. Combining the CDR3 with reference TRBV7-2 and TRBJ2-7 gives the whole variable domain GAGVSQSPSNKVTEKGKDVELRCDPISGHTALYWYRQSLGQGLEFLIYFQGNSAPDKSGLPSDRFSAERTGGSVSTLTIQRTQQEDSAVYLCASSLGRERYYEQYFGPGTRLTVT.

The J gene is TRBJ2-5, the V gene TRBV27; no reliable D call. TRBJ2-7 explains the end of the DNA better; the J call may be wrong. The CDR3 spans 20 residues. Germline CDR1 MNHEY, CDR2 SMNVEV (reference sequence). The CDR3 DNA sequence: TGTGCCAGCAGTTTATCGTTCCGAGAACACTATCCCCAGGTTCCTTACGAGCAGTACTTC. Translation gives CASSLSFREHYPQVPYEQYF.

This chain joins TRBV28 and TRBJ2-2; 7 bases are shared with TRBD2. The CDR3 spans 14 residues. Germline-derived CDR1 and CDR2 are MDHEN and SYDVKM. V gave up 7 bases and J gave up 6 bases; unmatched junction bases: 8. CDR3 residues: CASTSPGGPGELFF. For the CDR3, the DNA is TGTGCCAGCACCTCCCCGGGGGGTCCCGGGGAGCTGTTTTTT.

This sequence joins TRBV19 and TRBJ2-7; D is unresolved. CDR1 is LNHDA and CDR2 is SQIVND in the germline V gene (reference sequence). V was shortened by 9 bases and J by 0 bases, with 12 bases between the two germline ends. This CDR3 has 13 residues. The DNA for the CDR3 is TGTGCCAGGACCTTGAGTCGCTCCTACGAGCAGTACTTC. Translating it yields CARTLSRSYEQYF.

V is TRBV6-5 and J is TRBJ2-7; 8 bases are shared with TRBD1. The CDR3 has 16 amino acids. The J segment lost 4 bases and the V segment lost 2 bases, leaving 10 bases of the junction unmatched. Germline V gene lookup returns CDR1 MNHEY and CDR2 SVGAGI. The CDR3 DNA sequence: TGTGCCAGCAGTTACACCGGGACAGGTGACCCATACGAGCAGTACTTC. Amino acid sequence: CASSYTGTGDPYEQYF.

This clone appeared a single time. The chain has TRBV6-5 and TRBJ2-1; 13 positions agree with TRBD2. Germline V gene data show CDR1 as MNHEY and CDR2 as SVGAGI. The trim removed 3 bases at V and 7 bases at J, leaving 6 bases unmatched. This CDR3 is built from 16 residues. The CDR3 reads CASSYRGLAGVNEQFF. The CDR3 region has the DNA TGTGCCAGCAGTTATCGTGGACTAGCGGGAGTTAATGAGCAGTTCTTC.

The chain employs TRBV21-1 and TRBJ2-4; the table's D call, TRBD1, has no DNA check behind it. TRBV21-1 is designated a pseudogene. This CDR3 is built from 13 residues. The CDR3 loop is CASPPGGLDIQYF. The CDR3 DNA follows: TGTGCCAGCCCGCCAGGGGGCTTGGACATTCAGTACTTC.

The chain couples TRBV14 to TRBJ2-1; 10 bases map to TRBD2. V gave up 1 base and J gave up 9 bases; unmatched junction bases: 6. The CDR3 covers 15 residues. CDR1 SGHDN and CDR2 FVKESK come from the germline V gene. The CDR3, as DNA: TGTGCCAGCAGCCAAGTGCTAGCGGGAGACGGTGAGCAGTTCTTC. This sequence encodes CASSQVLAGDGEQFF.

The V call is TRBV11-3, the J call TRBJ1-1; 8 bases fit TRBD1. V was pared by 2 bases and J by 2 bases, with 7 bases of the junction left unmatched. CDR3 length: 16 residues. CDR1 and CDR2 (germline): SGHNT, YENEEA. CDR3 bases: TGTGCCAGCAGCTTAAAGCAGGGGGCTTTTAACACTGAAGCTTTCTTT. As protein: CASSLKQGAFNTEAFF.

CDR3 sequence: CASSSPGLVVTQYF. Written as DNA, the CDR3 is TGTGCCAGCAGTTCCCCGGGACTGGTGGTTACGCAGTATTTT. The genes are TRBV6-5 and TRBJ2-3, with D possibly TRBD2 on 6 matching bases. The germline CDR1 and CDR2 sequences are MNHEY and SVGAGI. The CDR3 length is 14 residues. Trimming shortened V by 4 bases and J by 8 bases, and 16 bases separated the two germline ends.

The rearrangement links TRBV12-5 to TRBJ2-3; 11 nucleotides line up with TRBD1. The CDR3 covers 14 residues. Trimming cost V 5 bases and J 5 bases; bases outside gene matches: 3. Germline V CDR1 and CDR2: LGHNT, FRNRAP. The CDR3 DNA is TGTGCTAGTGGTCCGGGACAGGGGGTAGATACGCAGTATTTT. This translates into CASGPGQGVDTQYF.

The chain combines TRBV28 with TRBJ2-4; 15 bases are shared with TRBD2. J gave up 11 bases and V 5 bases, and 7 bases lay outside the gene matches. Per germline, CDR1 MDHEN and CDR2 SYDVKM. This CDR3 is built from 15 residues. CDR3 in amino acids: CASSTGLAGGRVQYF. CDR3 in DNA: TGTGCCAGCAGTACGGGACTAGCGGGAGGTAGGGTTCAGTACTTC.

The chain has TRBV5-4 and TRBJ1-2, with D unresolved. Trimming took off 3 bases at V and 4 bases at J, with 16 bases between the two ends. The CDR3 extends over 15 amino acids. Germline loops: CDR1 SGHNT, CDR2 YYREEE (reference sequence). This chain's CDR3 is CASSSIVGSRYGYTF. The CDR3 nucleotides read TGTGCCAGCAGCTCGATCGTGGGCAGCCGCTATGGCTACACCTTC.

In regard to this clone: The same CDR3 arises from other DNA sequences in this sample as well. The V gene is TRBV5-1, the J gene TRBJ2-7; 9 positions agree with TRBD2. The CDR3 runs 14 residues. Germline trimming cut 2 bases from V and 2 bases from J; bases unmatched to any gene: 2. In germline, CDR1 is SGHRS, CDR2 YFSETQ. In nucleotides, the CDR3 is TGCGCCAGCAGCTTAGCGGGAGGCACCTACGAGCAGTACTTC. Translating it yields CASSLAGGTYEQYF.

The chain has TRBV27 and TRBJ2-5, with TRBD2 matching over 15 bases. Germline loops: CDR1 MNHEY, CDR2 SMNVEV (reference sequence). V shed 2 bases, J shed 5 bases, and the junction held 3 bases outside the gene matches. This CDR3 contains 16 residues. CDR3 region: CASSLGLAGGGETQYF. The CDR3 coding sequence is TGTGCCAGCAGTTTAGGACTAGCGGGAGGGGGTGAGACCCAGTACTTC.

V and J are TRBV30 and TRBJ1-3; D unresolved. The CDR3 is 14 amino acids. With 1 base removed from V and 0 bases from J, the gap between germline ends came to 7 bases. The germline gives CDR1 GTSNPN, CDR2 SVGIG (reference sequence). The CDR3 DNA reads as TGTGCCTGGAGTGACCGTCACTCTGGAAACACCATATATTTT. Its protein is CAWSDRHSGNTIYF.

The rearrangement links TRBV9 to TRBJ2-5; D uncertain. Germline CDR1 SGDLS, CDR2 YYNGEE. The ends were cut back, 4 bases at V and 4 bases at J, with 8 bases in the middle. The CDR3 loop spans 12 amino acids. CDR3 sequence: CASSLAGETQYF. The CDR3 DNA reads TGTGCCAGCAGCCTCGCCGGAGAGACCCAGTACTTC.